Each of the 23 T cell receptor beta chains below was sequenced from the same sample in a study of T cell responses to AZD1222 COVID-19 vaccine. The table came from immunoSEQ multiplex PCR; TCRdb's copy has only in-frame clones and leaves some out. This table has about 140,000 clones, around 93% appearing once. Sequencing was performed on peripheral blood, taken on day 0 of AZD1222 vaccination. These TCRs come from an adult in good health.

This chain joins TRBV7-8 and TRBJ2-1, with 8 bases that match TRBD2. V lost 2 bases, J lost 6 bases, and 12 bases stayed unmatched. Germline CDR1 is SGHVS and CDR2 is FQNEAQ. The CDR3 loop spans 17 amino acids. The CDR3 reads CASSLLRPGGKGNEQFF. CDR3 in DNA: TGTGCCAGCAGCTTACTGCGCCCGGGAGGGAAGGGCAATGAGCAGTTCTTC.

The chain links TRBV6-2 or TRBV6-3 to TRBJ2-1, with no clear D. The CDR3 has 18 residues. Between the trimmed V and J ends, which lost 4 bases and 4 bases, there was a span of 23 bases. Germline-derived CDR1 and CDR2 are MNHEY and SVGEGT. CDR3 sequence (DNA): TGTGCCAGCAGTTCCGATCGAGCTGTGGCCGCAATATACAATGAGCAGTTCTTC. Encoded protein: CASSSDRAVAAIYNEQFF.

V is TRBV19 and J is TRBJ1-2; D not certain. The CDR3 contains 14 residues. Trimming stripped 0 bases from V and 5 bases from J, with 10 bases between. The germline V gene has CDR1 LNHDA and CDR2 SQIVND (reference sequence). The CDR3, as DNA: TGTGCCAGTAGTATAGACCCCCCGGGGTATGGCTACACCTTC. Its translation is CASSIDPPGYGYTF.

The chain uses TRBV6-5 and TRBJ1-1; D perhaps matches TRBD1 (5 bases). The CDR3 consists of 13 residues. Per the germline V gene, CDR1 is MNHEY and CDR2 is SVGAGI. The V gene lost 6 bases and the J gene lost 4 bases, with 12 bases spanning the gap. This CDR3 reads CASRLGRGTEAFF. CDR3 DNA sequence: TGTGCCAGCAGATTGGGGCGAGGCACTGAAGCTTTCTTT.

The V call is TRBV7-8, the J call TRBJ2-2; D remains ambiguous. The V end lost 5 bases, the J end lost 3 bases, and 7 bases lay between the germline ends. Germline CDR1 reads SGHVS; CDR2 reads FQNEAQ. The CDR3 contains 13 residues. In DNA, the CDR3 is TGTGCCAGCAGCCCTTGGGACACCGGGGAGCTGTTTTTT. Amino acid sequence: CASSPWDTGELFF.

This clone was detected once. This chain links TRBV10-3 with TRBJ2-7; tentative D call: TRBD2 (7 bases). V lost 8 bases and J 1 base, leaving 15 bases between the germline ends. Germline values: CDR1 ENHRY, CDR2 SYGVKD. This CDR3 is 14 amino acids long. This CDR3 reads CAIWGGGLSYEQYF. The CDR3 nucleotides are TGTGCCATCTGGGGCGGGGGCCTGTCCTACGAGCAGTACTTC.

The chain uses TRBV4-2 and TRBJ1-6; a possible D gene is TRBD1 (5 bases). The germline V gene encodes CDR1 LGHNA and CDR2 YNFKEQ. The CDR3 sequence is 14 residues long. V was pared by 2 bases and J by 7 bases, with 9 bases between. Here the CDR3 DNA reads TGTGCCAGCAGCCAAAGACAGACCAATTCACCCCTCCACTTT. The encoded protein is CASSQRQTNSPLHF.

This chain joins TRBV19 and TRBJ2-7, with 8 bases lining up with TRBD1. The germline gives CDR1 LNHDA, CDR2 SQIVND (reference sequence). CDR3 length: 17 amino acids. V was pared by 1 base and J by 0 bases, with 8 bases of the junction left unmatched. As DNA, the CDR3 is TGTGCCAGTAGTATAGGGGGAGCAGGGGGCGACTCCTACGAGCAGTACTTC. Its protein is CASSIGGAGGDSYEQYF.

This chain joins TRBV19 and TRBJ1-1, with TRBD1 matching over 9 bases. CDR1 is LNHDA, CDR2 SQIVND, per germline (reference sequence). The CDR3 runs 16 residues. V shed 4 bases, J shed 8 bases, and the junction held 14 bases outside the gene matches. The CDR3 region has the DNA TGTGCCAGTAGTACGGACAGGGGACAGGGAGATTCCGAAGCTTTCTTT. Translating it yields CASSTDRGQGDSEAFF.

Written as DNA, the CDR3 is TGTGCCAGCAGCTTGGCACACATAAACTATGGCTACACCTTC. The encoded protein is CASSLAHINYGYTF. The genes are TRBV5-6 and TRBJ1-2, with unresolved D. V lost 0 bases, J lost 2 bases, and 8 bases lay in between. The CDR3 has 14 amino acids. Germline lookup yields CDR1 SGHDT and CDR2 YYEEEE.

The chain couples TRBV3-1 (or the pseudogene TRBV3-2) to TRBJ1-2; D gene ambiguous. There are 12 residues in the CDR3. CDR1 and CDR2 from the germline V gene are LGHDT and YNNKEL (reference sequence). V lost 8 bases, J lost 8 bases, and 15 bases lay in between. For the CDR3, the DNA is TGTGCCAGCGCTTCAGAGGGAAGGGGCTACACCTTC. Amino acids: CASASEGRGYTF.

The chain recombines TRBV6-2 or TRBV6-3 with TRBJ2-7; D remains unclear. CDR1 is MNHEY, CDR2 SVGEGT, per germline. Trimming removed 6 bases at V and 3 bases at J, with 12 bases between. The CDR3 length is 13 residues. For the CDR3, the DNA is TGTGCCAGCAGCCAACTTTGGGACTACGAGCAGTACTTC. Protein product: CASSQLWDYEQYF.

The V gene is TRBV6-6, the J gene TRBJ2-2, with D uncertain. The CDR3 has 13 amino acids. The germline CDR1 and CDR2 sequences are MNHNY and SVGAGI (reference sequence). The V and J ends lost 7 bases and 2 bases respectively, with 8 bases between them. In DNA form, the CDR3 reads TGTGCCAGCAACACCGTAAACACCGGGGAGCTGTTTTTT. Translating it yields CASNTVNTGELFF.

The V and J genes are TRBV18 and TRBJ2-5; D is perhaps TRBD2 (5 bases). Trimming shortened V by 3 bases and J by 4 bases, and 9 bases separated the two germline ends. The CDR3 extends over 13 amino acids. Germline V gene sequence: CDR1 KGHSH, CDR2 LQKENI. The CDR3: CASSPPRVETQYF. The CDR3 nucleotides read TGTGCCAGCTCACCGCCGAGGGTAGAGACCCAGTACTTC.

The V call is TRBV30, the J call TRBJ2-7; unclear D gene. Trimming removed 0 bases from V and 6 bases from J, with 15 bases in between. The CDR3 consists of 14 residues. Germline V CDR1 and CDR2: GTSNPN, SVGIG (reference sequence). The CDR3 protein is CAWSVIQTTSEQYF. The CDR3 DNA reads TGTGCCTGGAGTGTAATACAGACGACATCCGAGCAGTACTTC.

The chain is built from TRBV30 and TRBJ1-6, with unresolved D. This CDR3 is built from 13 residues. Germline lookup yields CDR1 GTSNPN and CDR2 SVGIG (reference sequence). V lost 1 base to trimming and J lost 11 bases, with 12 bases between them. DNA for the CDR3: TGTGCCTGGAGTGATGGACTCCCAGCACCCCTCCACTTT. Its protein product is CAWSDGLPAPLHF.

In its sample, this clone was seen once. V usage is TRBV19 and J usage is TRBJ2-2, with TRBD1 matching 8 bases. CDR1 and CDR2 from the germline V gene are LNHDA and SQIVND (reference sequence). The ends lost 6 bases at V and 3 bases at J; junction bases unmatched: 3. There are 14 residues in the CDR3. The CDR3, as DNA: TGTGCCAGTAGGGGACAGGCGGACACCGGGGAGCTGTTTTTT. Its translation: CASRGQADTGELFF.

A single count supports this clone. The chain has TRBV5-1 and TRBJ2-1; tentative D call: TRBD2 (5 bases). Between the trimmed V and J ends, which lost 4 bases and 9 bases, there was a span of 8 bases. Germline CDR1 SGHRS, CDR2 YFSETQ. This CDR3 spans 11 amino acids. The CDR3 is CASSLEGEQFF. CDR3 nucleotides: TGCGCCAGCAGCCTAGAGGGTGAGCAGTTCTTC. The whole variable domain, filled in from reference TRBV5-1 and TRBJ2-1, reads KAGVTQTPRYLIKTRGQQVTLSCSPISGHRSVSWYQQTPGQGLQFLFEYFSETQRNKGNFPGRFSGRQFSNSRSEMNVSTLELGDSALYLCASSLEGEQFFGPGTRLTVL.

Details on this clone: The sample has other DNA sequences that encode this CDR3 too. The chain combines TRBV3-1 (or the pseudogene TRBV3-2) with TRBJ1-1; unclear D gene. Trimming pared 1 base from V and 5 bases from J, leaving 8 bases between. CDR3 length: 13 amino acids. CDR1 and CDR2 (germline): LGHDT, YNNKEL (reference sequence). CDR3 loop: CASSQGAGTEAFF. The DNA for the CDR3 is TGTGCCAGCAGCCAAGGAGCGGGAACTGAAGCTTTCTTT.

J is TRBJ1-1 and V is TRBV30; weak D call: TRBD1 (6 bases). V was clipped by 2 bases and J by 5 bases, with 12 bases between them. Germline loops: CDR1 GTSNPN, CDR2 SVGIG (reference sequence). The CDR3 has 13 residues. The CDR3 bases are TGTGCCTGGAGTTCCGACAGGAGTACTGAAGCTTTCTTT. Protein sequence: CAWSSDRSTEAFF. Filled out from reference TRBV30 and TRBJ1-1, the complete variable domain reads SQTIHQWPATLVQPVGSPLSLECTVEGTSNPNLYWYRQAAGRGLQLLFYSVGIGQISSEVPQNLSASRPQDRQFILSSKKLLLSDSGFYLCAWSSDRSTEAFFGQGTRLTVV.

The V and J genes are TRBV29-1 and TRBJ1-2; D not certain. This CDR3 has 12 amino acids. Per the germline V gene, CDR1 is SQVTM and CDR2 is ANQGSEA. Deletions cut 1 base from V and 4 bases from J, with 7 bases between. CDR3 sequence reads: CSVEGRPYGYTF. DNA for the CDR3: TGCAGCGTTGAAGGACGGCCCTATGGCTACACCTTC.

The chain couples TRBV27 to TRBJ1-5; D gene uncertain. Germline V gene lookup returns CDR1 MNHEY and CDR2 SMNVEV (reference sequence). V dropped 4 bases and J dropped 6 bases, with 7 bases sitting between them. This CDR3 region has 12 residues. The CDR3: CASSSTSQPQHF. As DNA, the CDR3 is TGTGCCAGCAGTTCGACGAGTCAGCCCCAGCATTTT.

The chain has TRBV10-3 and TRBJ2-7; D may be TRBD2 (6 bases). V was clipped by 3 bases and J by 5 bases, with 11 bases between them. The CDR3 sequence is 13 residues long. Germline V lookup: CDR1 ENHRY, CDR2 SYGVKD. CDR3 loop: CAISDGGPHEQYF. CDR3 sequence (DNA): TGTGCCATCAGTGACGGGGGTCCCCACGAGCAGTACTTC.